The 5 T cell receptor beta chains reported below all come from one sample, sequenced in a study of immune cell composition in non-small cell lung cancer. The assay was immunoSEQ multiplex PCR, and TCRdb's table has in-frame clones only and misses some. This repertoire shows over 12,000 clones, roughly 66% found once; its top ten account for less than 8%. Sequencing was performed on lung tumor tissue. The receptors shown here come from a human donor with non-small cell lung cancer.

The J gene is TRBJ2-7, the V gene TRBV7-9, with TRBD1 identical over 9 bases. V was clipped by 4 bases and J by 3 bases; unmatched bases: 10. Looked up from germline, CDR1 is SEHNR and CDR2 is FQNEAQ (reference sequence). This CDR3 spans 16 amino acids. The CDR3 nucleotides read TGTGCCAGCAGCTCCCCGGACAGGGGCAATGTCTACGAGCAGTACTTC. Protein: CASSSPDRGNVYEQYF.

This chain links TRBV5-4 with TRBJ1-2; D gene unclear. CDR3 length: 15 residues. Trimming pared 7 bases from V and 0 bases from J, leaving 16 bases between. Per the germline V gene, CDR1 is SGHNT and CDR2 is YYREEE (reference sequence). In DNA form, the CDR3 reads TGTGCCAGCGGGAGAGCGGGGATAACTAACTATGGCTACACCTTC. It codes for CASGRAGITNYGYTF.

The genes are TRBV27 and TRBJ1-1; TRBD1 aligns across 8 bases. Germline values: CDR1 MNHEY, CDR2 SMNVEV (reference sequence). With 4 bases clipped from V and 5 bases from J, the junction kept 6 bases outside the gene matches. This CDR3 region has 14 residues. The CDR3 is CASSSWTGLTEAFF. The DNA for the CDR3 is TGTGCCAGCAGTTCGTGGACAGGGTTGACTGAAGCTTTCTTT.

The chain recombines TRBV10-3 with TRBJ1-2; 7 bases align to TRBD1. The V and J ends lost 2 bases and 9 bases, in that order; junction bases with no gene match: 6. Germline-derived CDR1 and CDR2 are ENHRY and SYGVKD. This CDR3 is 13 amino acids long. CDR3 loop: CAISEDAGQSYTF. The CDR3 region has the DNA TGTGCCATCAGTGAGGATGCGGGACAGAGCTACACCTTC.

This chain connects TRBV10-3 to TRBJ1-2, with 8 bases aligning to TRBD1. V trimming: 10 bases; J trimming: 7 bases; junction bases outside the gene matches: 17. Germline CDR1 and CDR2: ENHRY and SYGVKD. The CDR3 consists of 15 residues. In DNA, the CDR3 is TGTGCCACTCGAACGGACAGGGAACTATTGAGTGGCTACACCTTC. Protein product: CATRTDRELLSGYTF.